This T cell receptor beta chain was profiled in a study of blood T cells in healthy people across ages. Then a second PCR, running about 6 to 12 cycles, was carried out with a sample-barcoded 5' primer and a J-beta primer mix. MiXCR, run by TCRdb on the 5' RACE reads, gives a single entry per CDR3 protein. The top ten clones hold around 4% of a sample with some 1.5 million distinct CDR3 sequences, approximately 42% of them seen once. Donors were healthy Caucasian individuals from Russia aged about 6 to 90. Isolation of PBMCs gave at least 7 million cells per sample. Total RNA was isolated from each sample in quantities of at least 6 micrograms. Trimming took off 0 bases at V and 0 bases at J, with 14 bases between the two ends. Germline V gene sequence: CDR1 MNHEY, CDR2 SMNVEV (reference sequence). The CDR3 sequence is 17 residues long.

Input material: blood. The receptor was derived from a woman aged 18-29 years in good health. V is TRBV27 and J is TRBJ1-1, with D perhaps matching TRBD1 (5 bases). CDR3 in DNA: TGTGCCAGCAGTTTATCGTATTATCGGGGGGTGAACACTGAAGCTTTCTTT. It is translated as CASSLSYYRGVNTEAFF.